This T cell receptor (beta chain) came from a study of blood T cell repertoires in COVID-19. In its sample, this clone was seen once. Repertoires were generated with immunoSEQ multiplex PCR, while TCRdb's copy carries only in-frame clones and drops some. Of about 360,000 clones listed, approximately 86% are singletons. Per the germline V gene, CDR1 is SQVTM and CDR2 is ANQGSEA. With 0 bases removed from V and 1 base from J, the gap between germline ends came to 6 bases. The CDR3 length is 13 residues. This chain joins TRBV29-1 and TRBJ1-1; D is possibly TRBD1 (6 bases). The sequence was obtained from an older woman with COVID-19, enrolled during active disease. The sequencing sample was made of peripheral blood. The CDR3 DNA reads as TGCAGCGTTGAAGAACAGGGGAACACTGAAGCTTTCTTT. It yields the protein CSVEEQGNTEAFF.